Detailed here is one T cell receptor beta chain. The antigen it recognizes is unknown. Base qualities were left out, and no much larger clone turns up one base away. Libraries were made using the immunoSEQ multiplex PCR assay. The multiplex PCR relied on a mix of 60 forward primers for TCR Vbeta segments and 13 reverse primers for TCR Jbeta segments. The CDR3 region of rearranged TCR beta genes was amplified from genomic DNA by a multiplex PCR assay. The Illumina HiSeq System was used to sequence the amplified TCR beta libraries as 87-base-pair reads. The authors' analysis ran thus. A later analysis tallied roughly 78 million unique TCR beta chains across the 666 repertoires, and about 10 million of those chains were shared by two or more donors. A nearest-neighbor algorithm error-corrected the raw reads and collapsed the reads into unique sequences, merging closely related sequences to remove PCR and sequencing errors. Alignment of CDR3 sequences to IMGT reference sequences was used to assign V, D and J gene segments. For a sequence to be retained, a match of at least six nucleotides was required to both a V gene segment and a J gene segment. A rearrangement was called productive if the CDR3 had no stop codons and remained in frame with V and J, and every other rearrangement was called non-productive. Following IMGT convention, CDR3 was defined as the stretch from the second conserved V-encoded cysteine up to the conserved J-encoded phenylalanine. The earlier analysis of about 590 of the donors excluded sequences that lacked an unambiguous match to a single V gene segment. In an earlier analysis of approximately 610 of the donors, V segments were called functional above 56.7% productive rearrangements and were called segregating when the between-donor standard deviation exceeded 5%. A statistical classification framework was built for diagnosing cytomegalovirus status from the catalog of TCR beta chain sequences. In a later analysis, V and J genes were assigned by comparing TCR nucleotide sequences against IMGT/GENE-DB human TR gene sequences. The TCRdist pipeline was used in a later analysis to assign CDR3 sequences and most-parsimonious VDJ recombination scenarios. In a later analysis, each TCR beta chain was defined by its CDR3 amino acid sequence together with its V-gene family, and reads lacking a unique V-gene family were excluded. In a later analysis, 450 to 600 highly shared, low-generation-probability nucleotide sequences were removed to address suspected cross-contamination and a sequencing artifact. In a later analysis, a clonal expansion index for each public chain was calculated from normalized within-repertoire ranks of inferred template counts. In a later analysis, generation probabilities were computed with a VDJ recombination model fitted to out-of-frame rearrangements, and the resulting probabilities were checked against IGoR. A later analysis scored TCR-TCR, TCR-HLA and TCR-CMV co-occurrence with hypergeometric tests, applying a repertoire-size bias correction to TCR pairs. A later analysis estimated false discovery rates by permuting HLA or CMV assignments 20 times. A later analysis grouped co-occurring TCRs with DBSCAN, adding TCRdist sequence similarity when clustering within HLA-allele-positive subsets. Co-occurrence clustering excluded repertoires with fewer than 30,000 or more than 120,000 public chains, plus five with anomalous nucleotide sharing. TCRdb retrieved this table from immuneACCESS and kept in-frame rearrangements only. Not all clones are present; in checked studies, unresolved V genes account for under half, and no reason is known for the remainder. V and J calls and clone size are given by that table; D and trimming were obtained from the DNA. This sample gives 180,000 or so clones in total; about 10% of them show up just once. The top ten clonotypes cover 1% to 1.5% of the sample.

The cohort consisted of 670 or so healthy bone marrow donors. At the time of sampling, every cohort member was nominally healthy, though immune exposures that went unrecorded were likely present. The donor tested CMV seropositive and was one of the 289 seropositive cohort members. Each donor provided a peripheral blood sample, and peripheral blood mononuclear cells were used for TCR beta sequencing. The Qiagen DNeasy Blood Extraction Kit was used to extract genomic DNA from the blood cell samples. These data are taken from a study of cytomegalovirus exposure and HLA in healthy donors (dated by TCRdb to between 2016 and 2019). In the study overall: An earlier analysis of more than 550 of the donors reported roughly 300 Gb of sequence data and 95 million to 130 million unique TCR beta sequences obtained from around 170 million T cells. The study used immunosequencing to profile the T cell repertoires of some 600 subjects and linked those repertoires to cytomegalovirus serostatus. The study was designed to test whether signatures of past pathogen exposure could be identified by cataloging public T cell receptors. Along with the roughly 700-subject first cohort, a separate validation cohort of over a hundred different subjects was used. An earlier analysis of roughly 600 of the donors used high-throughput TCR beta sequencing to judge whether each TCR beta V gene segment behaved as functional or pseudogenic. Among the roughly 390 genotyped donors, under 90% belonged to the genetic ancestry cluster associated with self-reported Caucasian donors. Typing coverage differed by locus: A, B, C, DRB1 and DQB1 were typed in about 629-640 donors, DQA1 in 500 to 550, DPA1 in 600 to 610, and DPB1 in 400 to 490. The study combined high-throughput TCR immunosequencing, statistical association of individual TCRs with disease status, and machine learning to predict cytomegalovirus infection status. A handful of DR-DQ haplotypes were handled as single units for association and clustering because linkage in the cohort was strong. Among 300 to 450 genotyped donors of the cohort, an average of 235,054 unique TCR beta nucleotide sequences were sequenced per donor, around 20% of them non-productive. All discovery cohort repertoires had been generated on a single sequencing platform. Roughly 300 gigabases of sequencing data and tens of millions of unique TCR sequences were included in an early release covering under 650 HLA-typed donors. A later analysis re-analyzed previously published TCR beta repertoires from 500 to 700 donors and added high-resolution HLA genotyping to study TCR occurrence patterns. Class I and class II HLA loci were covered by the typing at four-digit resolution. A later genetic analysis took genome-wide SNP genotypes for about three fifths of the roughly 670 donors and used that subset as a discovery cohort. Rather than drawing on any new phenotypic data, the later analysis identified candidate immune exposures from TCR beta sequences and the way those sequences occurred across donors. Donor age, sex, ethnicity and CMV serostatus were compiled alongside the repertoire data. Here is what the overall study found, with its caveats: The 87-base-pair reads could not distinguish some IMGT-functional V segments, including TRBV6-2 and TRBV6-3, so those segments were excluded. The sequencing pipeline was judged likely to have produced a cluster of highly shared sequence variants as a technical artifact. Linkage disequilibrium might explain the correlated functional status among segregating V segments, but an unknown experimental factor could not be ruled out. In a later analysis, most CMV-associated TCR beta chains were found to appear HLA-restricted, with HLA associations seemingly driven largely by CMV exposure. According to the authors, the approach could potentially be generalized to other disease states and immunological phenotypes. Several of the top co-occurrence clusters appeared to be linked to parvovirus B19, influenza, CMV and Epstein-Barr virus, according to a later analysis. Because counts were too low, roughly 16 rarely observed V segments, including chromosome 9 orphons, were left out of the earlier analysis of several hundred of the donors. In both the original and validation cohorts, the classifier was reported to diagnose cytomegalovirus status with high specificity and sensitivity. HLA typing was unavailable for some donors at each locus, so association tests used only the typed subset. Compared with equally common non-associated chains, HLA-associated TCR beta chains in a later analysis were more clonally expanded and had lower generation probabilities. Most TCR sequences were observed very rarely across donors, whereas some public TCRs were present in many individuals. V-gene and J-gene trimming of TCR beta chains was associated with a missense DCLRE1C variant in a later genetic analysis, and the association was replicated in an independent cohort. In vitro tests confirmed that a few of the cytomegalovirus-associated TCR beta chains recognize cytomegalovirus antigens. A total of about 180 TCR beta chains were listed by the study as associated with cytomegalovirus. In a later analysis, TCR association rates were found to vary across HLA loci, with the most associated TCRs seen for DRB1 alleles and the fewest for HLA-C alleles. Sequencing depth was assumed to be roughly uniform across donors in the presence/absence analyses, though that assumption may not hold. A further reported finding was that TCR beta sequences accurately predicted the HLA-A and HLA-B alleles for most subjects in the first cohort. When HLA alleles, especially DR and DQ, strongly co-occurred, TCR associations were difficult to assign to individual alleles. An earlier analysis of approximately 570 of the donors showed that most TCR beta V segments appeared in productive rearrangements either about 87% or about 30% of the time, which broadly matched IMGT annotations. The only immune exposure information available for the cohort was CMV serostatus. The cohort was sequenced for TCR beta chains only, and without alpha or paired-chain data the features that could be detected were limited. A later analysis associated some 17,000 TCR beta sequences with specific HLA alleles at a false discovery rate of 0.05. According to a later genetic analysis, donors in an Asian-associated ancestry cluster had fewer N-insertions in productive TCRs than the roughly 700-donor mean.

The CDR3 measures 15 amino acids from cysteine to phenylalanine. The only DNA kept is the CDR3, 45 bases in frame from the first base. The CDR1 and CDR2 encoded by the germline V gene are SGHRS and YFSETQ. Cut back by 1 base and 0 bases, the V and J ends lie 8 bases apart. The TCR was taken from a woman in her thirties in good health and CMV-seropositive. This sequence uses TRBV5-1 and TRBJ1-5, with the D gene not clear enough to name. The sample comprised PBMCs. DNA sequence: TGCGCCAGCAGCTTGACGGGGAATAGCAATCAGCCCCAGCATTTT. It translates as CASSLTGNSNQPQHF.